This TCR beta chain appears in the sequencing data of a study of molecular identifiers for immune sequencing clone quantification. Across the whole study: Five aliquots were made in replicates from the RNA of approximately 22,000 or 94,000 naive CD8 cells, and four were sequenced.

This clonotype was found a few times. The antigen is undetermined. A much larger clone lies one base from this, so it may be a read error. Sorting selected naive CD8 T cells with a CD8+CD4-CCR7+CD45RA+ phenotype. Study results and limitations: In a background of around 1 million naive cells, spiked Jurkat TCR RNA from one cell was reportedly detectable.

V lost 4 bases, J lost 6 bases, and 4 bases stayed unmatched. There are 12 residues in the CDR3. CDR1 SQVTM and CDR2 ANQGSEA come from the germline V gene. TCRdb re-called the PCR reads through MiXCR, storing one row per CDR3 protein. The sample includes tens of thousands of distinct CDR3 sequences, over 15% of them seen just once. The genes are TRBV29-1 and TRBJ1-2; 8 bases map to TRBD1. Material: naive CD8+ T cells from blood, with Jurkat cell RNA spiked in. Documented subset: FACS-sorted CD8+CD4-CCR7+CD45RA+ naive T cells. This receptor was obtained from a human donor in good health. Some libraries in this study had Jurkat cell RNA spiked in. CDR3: CSVVSGGDGYTF. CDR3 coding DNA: TGCAGCGTTGTGTCAGGGGGCGATGGCTACACCTTC. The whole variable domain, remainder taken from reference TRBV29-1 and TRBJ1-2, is SAVISQKPSRDICQRGTSLTIQCQVDSQVTMMFWYRQQPGQSLTLIATANQGSEATYESGFVIDKFPISRPNLTFSTLTVSNMSPEDSSIYLCSVVSGGDGYTFGSGTRLTVV.